This TCR beta chain was identified during a study of blood T cell repertoires in COVID-19. Across the whole study: Some COVID-19 samples were acute and others convalescent; all came from the United States, Italy and Spain.

Authors' processing steps: Estimated nucleated cell counts came from reference gene primer amplification. TCRdb's copy holds only in-frame clones and misses some; the assay was immunoSEQ multiplex PCR. V and J calls plus clone size are reproduced from that table; the DNA served to infer D and trimming. The repertoire has some 220,000 clones, around 86% of them found once; the top ten carry about 5.6%. The CDR3 loop spans 15 amino acids. V lost 3 bases, J lost 1 base, and 11 bases lay in between. Germline assignment: CDR1 KGHSH and CDR2 LQKENI. Patients from Seattle were sampled longitudinally, starting during active infection.

Sample: peripheral blood. The receptor was derived from a woman in her 70s with COVID-19, enrolled during active disease. The gene calls are TRBV18 and TRBJ2-3; D call uncertain. This CDR3 reads CASSPESQRTDTQYF. Here the CDR3 DNA reads TGTGCCAGCTCACCGGAGTCGCAACGCACAGATACGCAGTATTTT.